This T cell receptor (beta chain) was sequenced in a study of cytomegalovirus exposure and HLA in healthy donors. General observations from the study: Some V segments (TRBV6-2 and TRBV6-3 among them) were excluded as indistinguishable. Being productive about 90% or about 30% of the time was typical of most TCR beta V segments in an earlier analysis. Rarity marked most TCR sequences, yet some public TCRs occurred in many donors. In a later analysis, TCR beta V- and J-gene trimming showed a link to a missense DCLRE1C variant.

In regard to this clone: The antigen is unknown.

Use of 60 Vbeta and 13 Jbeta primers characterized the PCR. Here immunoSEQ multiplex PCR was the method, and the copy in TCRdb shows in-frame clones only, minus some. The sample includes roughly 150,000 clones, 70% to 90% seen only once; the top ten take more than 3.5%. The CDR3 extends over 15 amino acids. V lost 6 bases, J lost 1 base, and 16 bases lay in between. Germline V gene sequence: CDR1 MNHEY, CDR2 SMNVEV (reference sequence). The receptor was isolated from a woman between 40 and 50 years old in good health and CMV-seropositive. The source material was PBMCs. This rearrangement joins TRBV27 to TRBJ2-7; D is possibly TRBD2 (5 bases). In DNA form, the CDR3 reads TGTGCCAGCAGACACTCAGCGACGGGGTCCTACGAGCAGTACTTC. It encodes CASRHSATGSYEQYF.